These 22 T cell receptor beta chains were all obtained from the same sample, sequenced in a study of shared clonotypes between healthy human individuals. Assay: immunoSEQ multiplex PCR; the TCRdb copy retains only in-frame clones and omits some. The sample lists around 430,000 clones, about 76% occurring once. Specimen: PBMCs. These receptors all come from a woman in her 40s in good health. Some clones in this sample may be carry-over from other donors' samples.

J is TRBJ2-1 and V is TRBV7-6; 8 positions agree with TRBD2. There are 14 residues in the CDR3. Germline CDR1 is SGHVS and CDR2 is FNYEAQ. Losses at the gene ends were 3 bases for V and 7 bases for J; bases not matched to a gene: 5. Here the CDR3 DNA reads TGTGCCAGCAGCTTGGGCGGGAGGAGTAATGAGCAGTTCTTC. Amino acid sequence: CASSLGGRSNEQFF.

The CDR3 DNA follows: TGCGCCAGCAGCCGGGGTAGCGCGGAGGGCGGGGAGCTGTTTTTT. Amino acids: CASSRGSAEGGELFF. The gene calls are TRBV5-1 and TRBJ2-2, with D maybe TRBD2 (6 bases). The CDR3 consists of 15 residues. Germline CDR1 is SGHRS and CDR2 is YFSETQ. The V gene lost 4 bases and the J gene lost 7 bases, with 17 bases spanning the gap.

As DNA, the CDR3 is TGTGCCAGCAGCTACAGGGCCCCCGGGGAGCTGTTTTTT. Encoded protein: CASSYRAPGELFF. This chain uses TRBV7-8 with TRBJ2-2; tentative D call: TRBD1 (6 bases). Germline V lookup: CDR1 SGHVS, CDR2 FQNEAQ. Trimming took off 4 bases at V and 6 bases at J, with 9 bases between the two ends. The CDR3 sequence is 13 residues long. The whole variable domain, filled in from reference TRBV7-8 and TRBJ2-2, reads GAGVSQSPRYKVAKRGQDVALRCDPISGHVSLFWYQQALGQGPEFLTYFQNEAQLDKSGLPSDRFFAERPEGSVSTLKIQRTQQEDSAVYLCASSYRAPGELFFGEGSRLTVL.

This clone has only one observation. The chain combines TRBV5-4 with TRBJ2-3, with D unclear. The germline V gene encodes CDR1 SGHNT and CDR2 YYREEE (reference sequence). This CDR3 has 14 amino acids. V dropped 0 bases and J dropped 6 bases, with 11 bases sitting between them. The CDR3 reads CASSLAAVPDTQYF. CDR3 DNA sequence: TGTGCCAGCAGCTTGGCCGCCGTACCGGATACGCAGTATTTT.

A word on this clone: Given a much more abundant clone one base away, this may be a read error. Additional DNA sequences in this sample encode the identical CDR3. The chain combines TRBV7-2 with TRBJ2-3; unclear D gene. The CDR3 loop spans 14 amino acids. Trimming stripped 5 bases from V and 0 bases from J, with 9 bases between. Per the germline V gene, CDR1 is SGHTA and CDR2 is FQGNSA. The chain's CDR3 is CASSPTTSTDTQYF. Here the CDR3 DNA reads TGTGCCAGCAGCCCGACAACTAGCACAGATACGCAGTATTTT.

V usage is TRBV9 and J usage is TRBJ2-1, with 9 positions matching TRBD2. The J segment lost 8 bases and the V segment lost 2 bases, leaving 14 bases of the junction unmatched. From germline, CDR1 is SGDLS and CDR2 YYNGEE. There are 17 residues in the CDR3. CDR3 sequence: CASSVETGTSWFHEQFF. CDR3 nucleotide sequence: TGTGCCAGCAGCGTTGAAACCGGGACTAGCTGGTTCCATGAGCAGTTCTTC.

Comment on this clone: The same CDR3 is also encoded by other DNA sequences in this sample. The CDR3 DNA reads as TGCGCCAGCAGCTTGGGCCAGGGCAACTATGGCTACACCTTC. Its translation: CASSLGQGNYGYTF. This chain uses TRBV5-1 with TRBJ1-2; perhaps TRBD1 as D (5 bases). V was pared by 0 bases and J by 2 bases, with 8 bases between. This CDR3 contains 14 residues. Germline CDR1 reads SGHRS; CDR2 reads YFSETQ.

This clone is a singleton in its sample. The chain joins TRBV4-3 to TRBJ1-1; 7 nucleotides line up with TRBD1. The J segment lost 0 bases and the V segment lost 1 base, leaving 5 bases of the junction unmatched. The CDR3 runs to 16 residues. Per the germline V gene, CDR1 is LGHNA and CDR2 is YSLEER. Here the CDR3 reads CASSQVRGTVNTEAFF. The CDR3 DNA follows: TGCGCCAGCAGCCAAGTCCGGGGGACAGTGAACACTGAAGCTTTCTTT.

The chain recombines TRBV6-5 with TRBJ2-1; 11 bases match TRBD2. The J segment lost 4 bases and the V segment lost 5 bases, leaving 4 bases of the junction unmatched. The CDR3 has 15 residues. The germline V gene encodes CDR1 MNHEY and CDR2 SVGAGI. This chain's CDR3 is CASSAGTSGYNEQFF. The CDR3, as DNA: TGTGCCAGCAGTGCCGGGACTAGCGGTTACAATGAGCAGTTCTTC.

The chain couples TRBV7-3 to TRBJ2-2; a weak D match, TRBD1 (6 bases). The germline V and J ends were trimmed by 5 bases and 6 bases, with 10 bases remaining between them. CDR1 is SGHTA and CDR2 is FQGTGA in the germline V gene. The CDR3 extends over 13 amino acids. CDR3 sequence (DNA): TGTGCCAGCAGCACTCAGGGGTCCGGGGAGCTGTTTTTT. Translation gives CASSTQGSGELFF.

Details on this clone: Other DNA sequences of this sample code for an identical CDR3. This sequence joins TRBV6-5 and TRBJ2-3; D not resolved. The CDR3 extends over 12 amino acids. The germline CDR1 and CDR2 sequences are MNHEY and SVGAGI. The V and J ends lost 3 bases and 6 bases respectively, with 7 bases between them. The CDR3, as DNA: TGTGCCAGCAGTTATTCTGGGGATACGCAGTATTTT. Its translation: CASSYSGDTQYF.

V usage is TRBV5-5 and J usage is TRBJ2-5, with 10 bases matching TRBD1. The J segment lost 5 bases and the V segment lost 4 bases, leaving 17 bases of the junction unmatched. The CDR3 has 18 amino acids. Germline CDR1 SGHKS, CDR2 YYEKEE (reference sequence). In DNA, the CDR3 is TGTGCCAGCAGCCTCGGGACAGGGGAATACTGGAGCGGTGAGACCCAGTACTTC. Encoded protein: CASSLGTGEYWSGETQYF.

This sequence joins TRBV5-6 and TRBJ1-1; a weak D match, TRBD1 (6 bases). Per the germline V gene, CDR1 is SGHDT and CDR2 is YYEEEE. This CDR3 has 15 residues. V lost 3 bases to trimming and J lost 1 base, with 13 bases between them. CDR3 residues: CASSSSGRGNTEAFF. CDR3 nucleotides: TGTGCCAGCAGCTCCTCCGGCAGGGGGAACACTGAAGCTTTCTTT. The entire variable domain, with the rest obtained from reference TRBV5-6 and TRBJ1-1, is as follows: DAGVTQSPTHLIKTRGQQVTLRCSPKSGHDTVSWYQQALGQGPQFIFQYYEEEERQRGNFPDRFSGHQFPNYSSELNVNALLLGDSALYLCASSSSGRGNTEAFFGQGTRLTVV.

The chain is built from TRBV5-6 and TRBJ1-2; D is uncertain. V gave up 0 bases and J gave up 5 bases, with 14 bases separating them. The CDR3 contains 15 residues. Germline assignment: CDR1 SGHDT and CDR2 YYEEEE. The CDR3 DNA reads TGTGCCAGCAGCTTGGCTTACGTCCTCCTATATGGCTACACCTTC. Translation gives CASSLAYVLLYGYTF.

This clone appeared a few times. V is TRBV19 and J is TRBJ1-5, with D possibly being TRBD1 (6 bases). The CDR3 spans 13 residues. Trimming removed 7 bases from V and 5 bases from J, with 12 bases in between. Germline CDR1 LNHDA, CDR2 SQIVND (reference sequence). This chain's CDR3 is CASNGGLHQPQHF. CDR3 bases: TGTGCCAGTAATGGGGGGCTCCATCAGCCCCAGCATTTT.

The chain recombines TRBV5-1 with TRBJ2-7; 8 bases align to TRBD1. This CDR3 has 13 residues. CDR1 and CDR2 from the germline V gene are SGHRS and YFSETQ. V dropped 4 bases and J dropped 7; count of bases not matched to a gene: 7. CDR3 DNA sequence: TGCGCCAGCAGCCCGAGGACAGGGAGGGAGCAGTACTTC. Its protein product is CASSPRTGREQYF.

The chain has TRBV6-5 and TRBJ2-7; unclear D gene. The germline gives CDR1 MNHEY, CDR2 SVGAGI. This CDR3 region has 13 residues. Trimming stripped 4 bases from V and 1 base from J, with 8 bases between. CDR3 sequence reads: CASSLEKSYEQYF. CDR3 DNA: TGTGCCAGCAGTTTGGAGAAATCCTACGAGCAGTACTTC.

This rearrangement joins TRBV13 to TRBJ2-2; 7 bases map to TRBD2. Looked up from germline, CDR1 is PRHDT and CDR2 is FYEKMQ (reference sequence). The V and J ends lost 5 bases and 5 bases, in that order; junction bases with no gene match: 8. The CDR3 consists of 15 residues. The CDR3 sequence: CASSSGLVVTGELFF. The CDR3 DNA reads as TGTGCCAGCAGCAGCGGACTAGTTGTTACCGGGGAGCTGTTTTTT.

The CDR3 region has the DNA TGTGCCAGCAGCGCGCCCCACACAGGGTTGGGAAACACCATATATTTT. Translation gives CASSAPHTGLGNTIYF. V gene TRBV9 combines with J gene TRBJ1-3, with TRBD1 as a possible D gene (6 bases). V dropped 3 bases and J dropped 4 bases, with 17 bases sitting between them. CDR1 and CDR2 (germline): SGDLS, YYNGEE. The CDR3 is 16 residues long.

The rearrangement uses TRBV6-1 and TRBJ1-1, with a tentative D call TRBD1 (5 bases). The germline V and J ends were trimmed by 8 bases and 6 bases, with 19 bases remaining between them. CDR3 length equals 14 residues. CDR1 is MNHNS and CDR2 is SASEGT in the germline V gene. CDR3 loop: CASRKGQHVSEAFF. CDR3 DNA: TGTGCCAGCCGCAAGGGGCAGCACGTTTCTGAAGCTTTCTTT.

This sequence joins TRBV19 and TRBJ2-3, with TRBD2 matching 10 bases. The CDR3 extends over 14 amino acids. V lost 5 bases, J lost 4 bases, and 3 bases stayed unmatched. CDR1 is LNHDA and CDR2 is SQIVND in the germline V gene (reference sequence). CDR3 sequence reads: CASSRLAGADTQYF. Here the CDR3 DNA reads TGTGCCAGTAGTCGGCTAGCGGGAGCAGATACGCAGTATTTT.

J is TRBJ2-3 and V is TRBV28; 8 bases align to TRBD2. V lost 1 base to trimming and J lost 3 bases; unmatched junction nucleotides: 3. Looked up from germline, CDR1 is MDHEN and CDR2 is SYDVKM. This CDR3 comprises 15 residues. CDR3 sequence reads: CASSLFGRGTDTQYF. The DNA for the CDR3 is TGTGCCAGCAGTTTATTCGGGAGGGGTACAGATACGCAGTATTTT.